The next 17 T cell receptor beta chains were all read from a single sample in a study of blood T cell repertoires in COVID-19. The method was immunoSEQ multiplex PCR; TCRdb's version includes in-frame clones alone and lacks a portion of them. The table records just over 150,000 clones, approximately 90% of them present only once. The sequenced material came from peripheral blood. Every receptor here comes from a man aged 30-40 years with COVID-19, enrolled during active disease.

The chain couples TRBV6-4 to TRBJ1-2; 9 bases align to TRBD1. The junction had 5 bases not matched to a gene; V was cut back by 8 bases and J by 4 bases. In germline, CDR1 is MRHNA, CDR2 SNTAGT. This CDR3 has 13 amino acids. The CDR3 sequence is CASSGTGSYGYTF. CDR3 DNA: TGTGCCAGCTCCGGGACAGGGTCCTATGGCTACACCTTC.

The chain couples TRBV12-3 or TRBV12-4 to TRBJ2-3, with 7 bases lining up with TRBD1. The CDR3 contains 13 residues. Germline trimming cut 7 bases from V and 8 bases from J; bases unmatched to any gene: 9. The CDR3: CASTPGTEGTQYF. The CDR3 nucleotides are TGTGCCAGCACCCCCGGGACAGAGGGTACGCAGTATTTT.

The gene calls are TRBV11-2 and TRBJ2-2, with D maybe TRBD1 (6 bases). V lost 1 base to trimming and J lost 5 bases, with 14 bases between them. The germline gives CDR1 SGHAT, CDR2 FQNNGV. CDR3 length: 16 amino acids. The CDR3 DNA sequence: TGTGCCAGCAGCTTAGTACAGGGCGAGGTAACCGGGGAGCTGTTTTTT. Translated: CASSLVQGEVTGELFF.

Only one count was recorded for this clone. The chain couples TRBV5-1 to TRBJ2-1; 10 nucleotides match TRBD2. The CDR3 is 15 residues long. The V segment lost 1 base and the J segment 4 bases; nucleotides outside the gene matches: 2. The germline CDR1 and CDR2 sequences are SGHRS and YFSETQ. CDR3 amino acids: CASSLTSGTYNEQFF. The CDR3 DNA is TGCGCCAGCAGCTTGACTAGCGGGACTTACAATGAGCAGTTCTTC.

The chain combines TRBV5-6 with TRBJ1-2, with D maybe TRBD1 (6 bases). Germline values: CDR1 SGHDT, CDR2 YYEEEE. Trimming took off 6 bases at V and 6 bases at J, with 12 bases between the two ends. The CDR3 loop spans 12 amino acids. The chain's CDR3 is CASTYSGDGYTF. CDR3 DNA sequence: TGTGCCAGCACCTATTCAGGGGATGGCTACACCTTC.

The chain joins TRBV20-1 to TRBJ2-4; the D is unclear. This CDR3 spans 11 amino acids. The V gene lost 3 bases and the J gene lost 9 bases, with 9 bases spanning the gap. Germline V CDR1 and CDR2: DFQATT, SNEGSKA (reference sequence). The CDR3 DNA sequence: TGCAGTGCTAGGACTGCCGCCATTCAGTACTTC. It yields the protein CSARTAAIQYF.

This chain links TRBV6-1 with TRBJ1-1; the D is unclear. In germline, CDR1 is MNHNS, CDR2 SASEGT. V lost 0 bases to trimming and J lost 4 bases, with 9 bases between them. The CDR3 consists of 14 residues. The CDR3 DNA follows: TGTGCCAGCAGTGAAGCAGGAGCAGTCACTGAAGCTTTCTTT. Translation: CASSEAGAVTEAFF.

The V gene is TRBV3-1 (or the pseudogene TRBV3-2), the J gene TRBJ1-3, with 10 bases identical to TRBD1. J lost 4 bases, V lost 3 bases, and 6 bases had no gene match. Germline loops: CDR1 LGHDT, CDR2 YNNKEL (reference sequence). The CDR3 is 16 residues long. The CDR3 DNA is TGTGCCAGCAGCCAGGGACAGGGGCTCACCGGAAACACCATATATTTT. This sequence encodes CASSQGQGLTGNTIYF.

This clone was seen once. This chain connects TRBV27 to TRBJ1-2; TRBD1 matches at 7 bases. CDR3 length: 18 residues. After removal of 5 bases from V and 4 bases from J, the junction contained 19 bases not matched to a gene. Germline V CDR1 and CDR2: MNHEY, SMNVEV (reference sequence). This CDR3 is CASSLKGGRDRSRYGYTF. In DNA, the CDR3 is TGTGCCAGCAGTCTCAAAGGAGGCCGGGACAGAAGCCGCTATGGCTACACCTTC.

The rearrangement uses TRBV5-5 and TRBJ1-4, with 7 bases lining up with TRBD1. Losses at the gene ends were 9 bases for V and 5 bases for J; bases not matched to a gene: 10. There are 14 residues in the CDR3. Germline V lookup: CDR1 SGHKS, CDR2 YYEKEE (reference sequence). The CDR3 DNA reads TGTGCCAATCTCCGGACAGGTGGGAATGAAAAACTGTTTTTT. This translates into CANLRTGGNEKLFF.

The rearrangement links TRBV24-1 to TRBJ2-2, with TRBD2 as a possible D gene (6 bases). CDR3 length equals 15 residues. Germline assignment: CDR1 KGHDR and CDR2 SFDVKD. V dropped 1 base and J dropped 1 base, with 6 bases sitting between them. CDR3: CATSDFGRNTGELFF. DNA for the CDR3: TGTGCCACCAGTGATTTCGGGAGGAACACCGGGGAGCTGTTTTTT.

Note on this clone: Relative to the germline gene, one junction end is altered; a read error may explain this. This chain links TRBV5-1 with TRBJ1-3; weak D call: TRBD1 (6 bases). The length of the CDR3 is 12 residues. CDR1 SGHRS and CDR2 YFSETQ come from the germline V gene. This CDR3 reads CASSLSGGPPDF. CDR3 nucleotides: TGCGCCAGCAGCTTGAGTGGGGGCCCGCCGGATTTT.

This chain uses TRBV7-9 with TRBJ1-4, with unresolved D. Trimming cost V 3 bases and J 13 bases, with 15 bases left between them. The CDR3 is made up of 13 amino acids. Germline assignment: CDR1 SEHNR and CDR2 FQNEAQ (reference sequence). In nucleotides, the CDR3 is TGTGCCAGCAGCTTTGAGGTCCAGACGACACTGTTTTTT. Protein: CASSFEVQTTLFF. The complete variable domain, with remaining parts taken from reference TRBV7-9 and TRBJ1-4, reads DTGVSQNPRHKITKRGQNVTFRCDPISEHNRLYWYRQTLGQGPEFLTYFQNEAQLEKSRLLSDRFSAERPKGSFSTLEIQRTEQGDSAMYLCASSFEVQTTLFFGSGTQLSVL.

V and J are TRBV10-3 and TRBJ2-7; tentatively, D is TRBD1 (6 bases). The CDR3 consists of 11 residues. With 7 bases removed from V and 5 bases from J, the gap between germline ends came to 9 bases. The germline V gene has CDR1 ENHRY and CDR2 SYGVKD. The CDR3 protein is CAITYRDEQYF. The CDR3 DNA reads TGTGCCATCACGTACAGGGACGAGCAGTACTTC.

The V call is TRBV3-1 (or the pseudogene TRBV3-2), the J call TRBJ1-2; D is perhaps TRBD1 (5 bases). CDR3 length equals 16 residues. Germline V gives CDR1 LGHDT, CDR2 YNNKEL (reference sequence). The V gene lost 2 bases and the J gene lost 3 bases, with 16 bases spanning the gap. The CDR3 DNA reads as TGTGCCAGCAGCCAACTAGAGAGCGGGGGGGACTATGGCTACACCTTC. Protein: CASSQLESGGDYGYTF.

The chain couples TRBV5-8 to TRBJ2-3; no clear D gene. The CDR3 is 12 amino acids. Trimming took off 1 base at V and 6 bases at J, with 6 bases between the two ends. The V gene's germline CDR1 is SGHTS and CDR2 YDEGEE. The CDR3 spells CASSLTQDTQYF. In DNA form, the CDR3 reads TGTGCCAGCAGCTTGACACAGGATACGCAGTATTTT.

The genes are TRBV7-2 and TRBJ1-1, with 10 bases fitting TRBD1. Trimming removed 7 bases from V and 0 bases from J; junction bases left unmatched: 11. The germline gives CDR1 SGHTA, CDR2 FQGNSA. The CDR3 is 17 residues long. CDR3 coding DNA: TGTGCCAGCACCTCGAGGCCGGGGACAGGGGTGAACACTGAAGCTTTCTTT. As protein: CASTSRPGTGVNTEAFF.